These 6 T cell receptor beta chains share one sample of origin, sequenced in a study of cytomegalovirus exposure and HLA in healthy donors (dated by TCRdb to 2016 to 2017). Library preparation was by the immunoSEQ multiplex PCR assay. For the multiplex PCR, a mixture combining 60 forward primers for TCR Vbeta segments and 13 reverse primers for TCR Jbeta segments was used. Not all clones reach the TCRdb copy of this immuneACCESS table, which keeps in-frame sequences only. Checked studies attribute under half of the gap to unresolved V genes and leave the rest unexplained. The sample table records roughly 98,000 clones; 65% to 85% of these occur just once. Around 3.1% of the sample lies in the top ten. The sample consisted of PBMCs. Receptors originate from a female donor in good health and CMV-seropositive.

The CDR3 region has the DNA TGTGCCAGCTCACCCCAGTACCAAGAGACCCAGTACTTC. Translation gives CASSPQYQETQYF. The chain has TRBV18 and TRBJ2-5; D is uncertain. This CDR3 has 13 residues. Germline V lookup: CDR1 KGHSH, CDR2 LQKENI. Trimming left V 3 bases short and J 0 bases short, with 5 bases between.

The chain employs TRBV6-5 and TRBJ2-7, with D perhaps matching TRBD2 (6 bases). The CDR3 is made up of 12 amino acids. V was trimmed by 10 bases and J by 2 bases, leaving 12 bases between them. Germline V lookup: CDR1 MNHEY, CDR2 SVGAGI. CDR3 residues: CATSGETYEQYF. CDR3 in DNA: TGTGCCACTTCGGGGGAGACCTACGAGCAGTACTTC.

The chain uses TRBV7-6 and TRBJ1-2; TRBD1 is a possible D gene (5 bases). Germline V gene sequence: CDR1 SGHVS, CDR2 FNYEAQ. Trimming stripped 5 bases from V and 0 bases from J, with 10 bases between. The CDR3 totals 14 residues. Here the CDR3 reads CASSPGLPNYGYTF. CDR3 coding DNA: TGTGCCAGCAGCCCGGGACTTCCTAACTATGGCTACACCTTC.

The V call is TRBV29-1, the J call TRBJ2-1; 13 bases are shared with TRBD2. The germline gives CDR1 SQVTM, CDR2 ANQGSEA. J gave up 0 bases and V 7 bases, and 18 bases lay outside the gene matches. The CDR3 has 20 residues. The DNA of the CDR3 is TGCAGCGCCTCCCGGAGGGATTCGGGACTAGCGGGGCACTCCTACAATGAGCAGTTCTTC. Residues: CSASRRDSGLAGHSYNEQFF.

The rearrangement links TRBV18 to TRBJ1-2; D is unclear. Trimming cost V 3 bases and J 9 bases, with 11 bases left between them. Germline CDR1 and CDR2: KGHSH and LQKENI. This CDR3 region has 12 residues. CDR3 sequence (DNA): TGTGCCAGCTCACCCCAGGAATCCAGCTACACCTTC. Translated, it gives CASSPQESSYTF. The full variable domain, with the rest looked up from reference TRBV18 and TRBJ1-2, is NAGVMQNPRHLVRRRGQEARLRCSPMKGHSHVYWYRQLPEEGLKFMVYLQKENIIDESGMPKERFSAEFPKEGPSILRIQQVVRGDSAAYFCASSPQESSYTFGSGTRLTVV.

J is TRBJ2-4 and V is TRBV19; maybe TRBD2 (5 bases). Germline V gene data show CDR1 as LNHDA and CDR2 as SQIVND (reference sequence). This CDR3 is built from 16 residues. V lost 6 bases and J lost 0, with 15 bases in between. CDR3 coding DNA: TGTGCCAGTAGATCGAGCGGTAACGTAGCCAAAAACATTCAGTACTTC. Its translation: CASRSSGNVAKNIQYF.